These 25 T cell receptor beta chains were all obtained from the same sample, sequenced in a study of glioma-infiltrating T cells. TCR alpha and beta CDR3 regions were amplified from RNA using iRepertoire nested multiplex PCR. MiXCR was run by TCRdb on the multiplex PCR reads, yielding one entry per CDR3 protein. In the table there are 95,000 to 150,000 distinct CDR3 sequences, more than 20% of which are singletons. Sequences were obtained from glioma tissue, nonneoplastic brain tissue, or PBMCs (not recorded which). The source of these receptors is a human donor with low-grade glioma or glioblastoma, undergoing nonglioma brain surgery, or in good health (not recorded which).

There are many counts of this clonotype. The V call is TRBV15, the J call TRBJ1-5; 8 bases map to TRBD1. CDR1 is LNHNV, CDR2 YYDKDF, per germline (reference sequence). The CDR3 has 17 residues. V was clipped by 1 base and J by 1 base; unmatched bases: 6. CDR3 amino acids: CATSRGTGSFSNQPQHF. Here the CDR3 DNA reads TGTGCCACCAGCAGAGGGACAGGGTCTTTCAGCAATCAGCCCCAGCATTTT.

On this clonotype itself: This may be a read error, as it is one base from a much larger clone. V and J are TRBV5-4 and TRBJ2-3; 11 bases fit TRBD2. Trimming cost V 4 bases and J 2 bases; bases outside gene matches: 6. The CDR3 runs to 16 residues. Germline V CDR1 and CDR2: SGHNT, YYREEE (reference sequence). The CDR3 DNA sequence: TGTGCCAGCAGCCCCTGGACTAGCGGGTACACAGATACGCAGTATTTT. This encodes CASSPWTSGYTDTQYF.

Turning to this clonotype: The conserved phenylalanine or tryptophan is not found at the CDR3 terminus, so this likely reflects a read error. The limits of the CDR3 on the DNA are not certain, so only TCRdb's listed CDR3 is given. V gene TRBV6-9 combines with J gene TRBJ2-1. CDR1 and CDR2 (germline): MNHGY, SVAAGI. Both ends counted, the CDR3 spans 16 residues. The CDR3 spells CASSYSKYSDYNEQLL.

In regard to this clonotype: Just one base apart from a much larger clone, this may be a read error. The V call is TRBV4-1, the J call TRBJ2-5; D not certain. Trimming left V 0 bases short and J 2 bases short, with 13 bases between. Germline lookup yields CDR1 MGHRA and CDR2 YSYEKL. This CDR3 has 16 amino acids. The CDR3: CASSQDPLEPQETQYF. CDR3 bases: TGCGCCAGCAGCCAAGATCCCCTAGAACCTCAAGAGACCCAGTACTTC.

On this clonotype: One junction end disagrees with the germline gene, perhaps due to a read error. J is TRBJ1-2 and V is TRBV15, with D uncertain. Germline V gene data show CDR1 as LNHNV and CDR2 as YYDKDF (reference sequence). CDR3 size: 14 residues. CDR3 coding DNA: TGTGCCACCCGCCGCGGTAGTACCGACTATGGCTCCCCCTTC. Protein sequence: CATRRGSTDYGSPF.

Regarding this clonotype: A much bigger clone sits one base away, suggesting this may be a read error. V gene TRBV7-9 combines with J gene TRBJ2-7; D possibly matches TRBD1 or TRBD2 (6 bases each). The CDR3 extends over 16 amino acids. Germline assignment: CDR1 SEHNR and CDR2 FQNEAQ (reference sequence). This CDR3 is CASSLVGGRSSYKQYF. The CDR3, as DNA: TGTGCCAGCAGCTTAGTAGGGGGGAGGAGCTCCTACAAGCAGTACTTC.

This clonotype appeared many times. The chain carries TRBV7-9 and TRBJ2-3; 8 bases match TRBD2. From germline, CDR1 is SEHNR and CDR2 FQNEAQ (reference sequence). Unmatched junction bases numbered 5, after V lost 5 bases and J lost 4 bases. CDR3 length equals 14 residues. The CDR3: CASSQREIPDTQYF. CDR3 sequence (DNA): TGTGCCAGCAGCCAGCGGGAGATCCCAGATACGCAGTATTTT. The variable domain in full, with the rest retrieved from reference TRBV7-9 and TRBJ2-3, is DTGVSQNPRHKITKRGQNVTFRCDPISEHNRLYWYRQTLGQGPEFLTYFQNEAQLEKSRLLSDRFSAERPKGSFSTLEIQRTEQGDSAMYLCASSQREIPDTQYFGPGTRLTVL.

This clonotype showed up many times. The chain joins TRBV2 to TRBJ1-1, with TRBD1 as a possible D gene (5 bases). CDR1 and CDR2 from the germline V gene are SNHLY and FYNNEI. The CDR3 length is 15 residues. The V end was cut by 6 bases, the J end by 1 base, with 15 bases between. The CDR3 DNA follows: TGTGCCAGCAGCGCCCTTACGGGGGAGAACACTGAAGCTTTCTTT. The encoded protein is CASSALTGENTEAFF.

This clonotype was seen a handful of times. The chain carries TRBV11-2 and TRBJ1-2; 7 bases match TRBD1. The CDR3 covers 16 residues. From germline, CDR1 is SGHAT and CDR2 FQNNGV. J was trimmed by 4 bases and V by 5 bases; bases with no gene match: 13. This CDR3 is CASSLLRGRTLYGYTF. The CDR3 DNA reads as TGTGCCAGCAGCCTCCTAAGGGGGCGCACCCTCTATGGCTACACCTTC. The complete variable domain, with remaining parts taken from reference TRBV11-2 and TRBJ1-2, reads EAGVAQSPRYKIIEKRQSVAFWCNPISGHATLYWYQQILGQGPKLLIQFQNNGVVDDSQLPKDRFSAERLKGVDSTLKIQPAKLEDSAVYLCASSLLRGRTLYGYTFGSGTRLTVV.

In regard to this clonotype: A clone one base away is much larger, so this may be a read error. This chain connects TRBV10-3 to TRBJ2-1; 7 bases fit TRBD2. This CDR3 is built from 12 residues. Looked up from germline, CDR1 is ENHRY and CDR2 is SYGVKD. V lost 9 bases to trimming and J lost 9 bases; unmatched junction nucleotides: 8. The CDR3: CAIREELGEQFF. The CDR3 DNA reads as TGTGCCATACGGGAGGAGCTGGGTGAGCAGTTCTTC.

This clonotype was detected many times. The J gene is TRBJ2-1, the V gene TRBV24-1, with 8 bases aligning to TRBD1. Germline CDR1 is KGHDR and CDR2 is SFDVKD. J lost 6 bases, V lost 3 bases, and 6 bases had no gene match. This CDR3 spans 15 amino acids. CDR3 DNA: TGTGCCACCAGTGATCCGACAGGGGCTGTCAATGAGCAGTTCTTC. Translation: CATSDPTGAVNEQFF.

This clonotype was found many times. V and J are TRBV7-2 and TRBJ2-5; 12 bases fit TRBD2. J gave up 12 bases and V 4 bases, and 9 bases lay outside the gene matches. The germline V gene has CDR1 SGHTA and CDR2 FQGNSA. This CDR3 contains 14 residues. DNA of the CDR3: TGTGCCAGCAGCTCCCCTAGCGGGAGGGGGGGCAAGTACTTC. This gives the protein CASSSPSGRGGKYF.

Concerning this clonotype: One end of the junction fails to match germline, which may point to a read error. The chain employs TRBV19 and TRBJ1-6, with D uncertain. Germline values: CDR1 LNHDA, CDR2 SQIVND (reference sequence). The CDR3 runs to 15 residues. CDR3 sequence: CVSSTTTWMIGALHF. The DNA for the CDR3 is TGTGTCAGTAGTACCACCACGTGGATGATTGGTGCCCTCCACTTT.

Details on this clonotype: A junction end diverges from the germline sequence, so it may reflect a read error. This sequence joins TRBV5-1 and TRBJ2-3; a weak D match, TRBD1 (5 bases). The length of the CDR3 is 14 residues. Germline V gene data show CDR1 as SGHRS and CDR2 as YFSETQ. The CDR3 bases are TGCGCCAGCAGCCAGGGATGGGGAACAGATATGCAGTATTTT. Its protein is CASSQGWGTDMQYF.

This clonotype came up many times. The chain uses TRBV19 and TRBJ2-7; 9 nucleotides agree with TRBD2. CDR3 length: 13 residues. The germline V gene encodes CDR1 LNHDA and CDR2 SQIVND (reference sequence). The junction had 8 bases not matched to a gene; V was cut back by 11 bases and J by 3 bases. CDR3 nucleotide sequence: TGTGCCTCGGGCGGTAGCGGGAGCTACGAGCAGTACTTC. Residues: CASGGSGSYEQYF.

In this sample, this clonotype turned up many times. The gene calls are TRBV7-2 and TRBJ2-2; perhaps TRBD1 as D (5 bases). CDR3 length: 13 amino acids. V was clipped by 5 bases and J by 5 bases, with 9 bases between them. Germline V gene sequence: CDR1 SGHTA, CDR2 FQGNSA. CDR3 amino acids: CASSIDSTGELFF. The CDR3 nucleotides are TGTGCCAGCAGCATCGACAGTACCGGGGAGCTGTTTTTT.

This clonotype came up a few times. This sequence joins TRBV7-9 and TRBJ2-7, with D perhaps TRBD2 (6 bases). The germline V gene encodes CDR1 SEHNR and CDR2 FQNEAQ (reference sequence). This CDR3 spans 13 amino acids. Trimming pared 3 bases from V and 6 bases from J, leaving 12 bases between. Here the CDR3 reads CASSLVGSGEQYF. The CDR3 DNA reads TGTGCCAGCAGCTTGGTCGGGAGTGGCGAGCAGTACTTC.

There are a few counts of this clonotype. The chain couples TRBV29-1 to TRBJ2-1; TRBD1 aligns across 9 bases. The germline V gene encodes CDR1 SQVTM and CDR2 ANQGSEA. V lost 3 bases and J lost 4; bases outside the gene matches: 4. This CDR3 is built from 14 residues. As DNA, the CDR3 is TGCAGCGTTGACGAAGACAGGGGGTACAATGAGCAGTTCTTC. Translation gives CSVDEDRGYNEQFF.

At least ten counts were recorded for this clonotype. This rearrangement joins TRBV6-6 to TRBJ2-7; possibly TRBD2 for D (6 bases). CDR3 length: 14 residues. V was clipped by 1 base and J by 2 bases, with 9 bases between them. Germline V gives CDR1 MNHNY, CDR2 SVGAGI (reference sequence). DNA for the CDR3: TGTGCCAGCAGTTACTTGAGGACTACCTACGAGCAGTACTTC. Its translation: CASSYLRTTYEQYF.

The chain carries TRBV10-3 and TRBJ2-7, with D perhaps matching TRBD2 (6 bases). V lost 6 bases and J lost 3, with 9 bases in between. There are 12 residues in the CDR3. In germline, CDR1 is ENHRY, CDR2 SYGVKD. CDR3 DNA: TGTGCCATCAGGGAGGGCCGCTACGAGCAGTACTTC. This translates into CAIREGRYEQYF.

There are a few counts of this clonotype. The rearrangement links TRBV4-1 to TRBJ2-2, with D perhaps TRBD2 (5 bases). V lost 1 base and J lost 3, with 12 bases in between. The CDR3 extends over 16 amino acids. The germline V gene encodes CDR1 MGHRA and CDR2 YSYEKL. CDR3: CASSQVLKRDTGELFF. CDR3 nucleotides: TGCGCCAGCAGCCAAGTCCTAAAGAGGGACACCGGGGAGCTGTTTTTT.

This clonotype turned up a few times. In DNA form, the CDR3 reads TGTGCCAGTAGTGTAAACACCCGCTCCTACAATGAGCAGTTCTTC. Its protein is CASSVNTRSYNEQFF. The rearrangement links TRBV19 to TRBJ2-1, with D unresolved. The CDR3 sequence is 15 residues long. From germline, CDR1 is LNHDA and CDR2 SQIVND (reference sequence). The germline V and J ends were trimmed by 5 bases and 0 bases, with 11 bases remaining between them.

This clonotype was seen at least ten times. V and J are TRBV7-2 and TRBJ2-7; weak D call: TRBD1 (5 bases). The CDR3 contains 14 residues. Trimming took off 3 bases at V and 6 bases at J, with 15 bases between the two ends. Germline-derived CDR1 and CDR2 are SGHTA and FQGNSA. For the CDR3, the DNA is TGTGCCAGCAGCTTTGACAGTAGCATCAGCGAGCAGTACTTC. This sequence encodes CASSFDSSISEQYF.

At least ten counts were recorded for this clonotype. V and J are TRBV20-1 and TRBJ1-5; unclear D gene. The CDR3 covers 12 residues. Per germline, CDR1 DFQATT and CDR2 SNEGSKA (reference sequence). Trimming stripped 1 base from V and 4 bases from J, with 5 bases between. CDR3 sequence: CSARAQNQPQHF. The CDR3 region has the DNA TGCAGTGCTAGAGCCCAAAATCAGCCCCAGCATTTT.

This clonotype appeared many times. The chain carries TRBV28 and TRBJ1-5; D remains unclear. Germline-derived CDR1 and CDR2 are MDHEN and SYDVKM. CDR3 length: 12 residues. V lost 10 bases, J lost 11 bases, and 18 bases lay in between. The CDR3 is CATLRLGSAQHF. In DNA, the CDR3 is TGTGCCACCCTACGGTTGGGTTCGGCCCAGCATTTT.